This T cell receptor beta chain is drawn from a study of T cells in lung cancer brain metastases. Points on this clone: Its cognate antigen is unknown.

V shed 1 base and J shed 2 bases, with 11 bases lying between them. The CDR3 extends over 15 amino acids. From germline, CDR1 is SGHRS and CDR2 YFSETQ. Overall study findings and caveats: FFPE DNA fragmentation may have prevented retrieving the complete T cell repertoire. Most clones were lesion-specific, with limited overlap between paired lesions (Morisita roughly 0.25). Effects of preoperative corticosteroids on T cell infiltration in brain metastases could not be controlled.

Method: immunoSEQ multiplex PCR; TCRdb's copy keeps in-frame clones and lacks some. The table includes about 4,200 clones, 85% to 90% detected once. V gene TRBV5-1 combines with J gene TRBJ2-3; the D gene is possibly TRBD2 (6 bases). Sequenced: tumor tissue from the primary lung tumor. This receptor was taken from a man in his 60s with non-small cell lung cancer. CDR3 nucleotides: TGCGCCAGCAGCTTGCAGTCGGGGGACACAGATACGCAGTATTTT. It yields the protein CASSLQSGDTDTQYF.